The 25 T cell receptor beta chains in this list originate from one sample, sequenced in a study of blood T cell repertoires in COVID-19 (dated by TCRdb to the early 2020s). The library was made by the immunoSEQ multiplex PCR assay. TCRdb took this table from immuneACCESS and kept in-frame rearrangements with V and J called. Such tables lack part of the clones; where checked against another copy, unresolved V genes explain under half of the gap, and the rest is unexplained. For this sample the table gives roughly 64,000 clones, of which approximately 84% were detected only once. The ten largest clones add up to 3.2% of the sample. Sequencing used peripheral blood. These TCRs come from a man aged 45-60 years with active COVID-19.

This clone was seen just once. This chain joins TRBV10-1 and TRBJ2-1, with TRBD1 matching over 7 bases. CDR3 length equals 17 residues. Trimming at V came to 5 bases and at J to 1 base, leaving 11 bases not matched to a gene. Germline lookup yields CDR1 WNHNN and CDR2 SYGVQD (reference sequence). Here the CDR3 DNA reads TGCGCCAGCAGTTCCTCACGGACAGGCTTTTCCTACAATGAGCAGTTCTTC. Amino acids: CASSSSRTGFSYNEQFF.

V and J are TRBV15 and TRBJ1-4; 7 bases map to TRBD1. Germline V gives CDR1 LNHNV, CDR2 YYDKDF (reference sequence). This CDR3 is built from 16 residues. V dropped 0 bases and J dropped 3; count of bases not matched to a gene: 4. The CDR3 region is CATSREAQGANEKLFF. The DNA of the CDR3 is TGTGCCACCAGCAGAGAGGCGCAGGGGGCTAATGAAAAACTGTTTTTT.

The V and J genes are TRBV9 and TRBJ1-5, with 8 bases identical to TRBD1. The CDR3 totals 15 residues. Germline V lookup: CDR1 SGDLS, CDR2 YYNGEE. J lost 6 bases, V lost 0 bases, and 5 bases had no gene match. The CDR3 protein is CASSVGQGAGQPQHF. The CDR3 region has the DNA TGTGCCAGCAGCGTAGGGCAGGGGGCTGGTCAGCCCCAGCATTTT.

This chain links TRBV5-1 with TRBJ1-1, with 7 positions matching TRBD1. This CDR3 contains 15 residues. Germline loops: CDR1 SGHRS, CDR2 YFSETQ. V trimming: 5 bases; J trimming: 0 bases; junction bases outside the gene matches: 7. The CDR3 protein is CASRPTGTMNTEAFF. The CDR3 DNA follows: TGCGCCAGCAGGCCGACAGGGACCATGAACACTGAAGCTTTCTTT.

This chain links TRBV7-9 with TRBJ2-7, with D possibly being TRBD2 (5 bases). The ends were cut back, 5 bases at V and 0 bases at J, with 14 bases in the middle. In germline, CDR1 is SEHNR, CDR2 FQNEAQ (reference sequence). The CDR3 runs 15 residues. CDR3 residues: CASSLYTGSSYEQYF. In nucleotides, the CDR3 is TGTGCCAGCAGCCTTTATACGGGGAGCTCCTACGAGCAGTACTTC.

This clone has only one observation. The CDR3 here is CASRVDREYEQYF. The CDR3 DNA sequence: TGTGCCAGCAGAGTGGACAGGGAGTACGAGCAGTACTTC. The rearrangement joins TRBV2 to TRBJ2-7, with TRBD1 matching over 8 bases. The CDR3 length is 13 residues. V was clipped by 6 bases and J by 4 bases; unmatched bases: 5. The germline V gene has CDR1 SNHLY and CDR2 FYNNEI.

V gene TRBV2 combines with J gene TRBJ2-2; the match to TRBD1 covers 10 bases. J lost 1 base, V lost 6 bases, and 5 bases had no gene match. Per germline, CDR1 SNHLY and CDR2 FYNNEI. This CDR3 has 16 amino acids. CDR3 DNA sequence: TGTGCCAGCAGCACCGACAGGGGGCGGAACACCGGGGAGCTGTTTTTT. Encoded protein: CASSTDRGRNTGELFF.

The V call is TRBV19, the J call TRBJ1-2; 7 bases align to TRBD1. Trimming took 5 bases from V and 0 from J; bases not matched to a gene: 9. CDR1 LNHDA and CDR2 SQIVND come from the germline V gene (reference sequence). This CDR3 spans 16 amino acids. The CDR3 nucleotides are TGTGCCAGTAGTCCTCTCGGGACAGCGACTAACTATGGCTACACCTTC. Its protein product is CASSPLGTATNYGYTF.

CDR3 DNA: TGCGCCAGCAGCTTCGGGACAGGGAGTTACGAGCAGTACTTC. As protein: CASSFGTGSYEQYF. J is TRBJ2-7 and V is TRBV5-1, with 9 nucleotides matching TRBD1. Germline V CDR1 and CDR2: SGHRS, YFSETQ. V dropped 2 bases and J dropped 4; count of bases not matched to a gene: 4. The CDR3 contains 14 residues. Together with reference TRBV5-1 and TRBJ2-7, the CDR3 gives the full variable domain: KAGVTQTPRYLIKTRGQQVTLSCSPISGHRSVSWYQQTPGQGLQFLFEYFSETQRNKGNFPGRFSGRQFSNSRSEMNVSTLELGDSALYLCASSFGTGSYEQYFGPGTRLTVT.

The chain uses TRBV6-2 or TRBV6-3 and TRBJ2-7; D gene ambiguous. The V end was cut by 3 bases, the J end by 6 bases, with 6 bases between. The CDR3 covers 11 residues. Per the germline V gene, CDR1 is MNHEY and CDR2 is SVGEGT. The CDR3 nucleotides are TGTGCCAGCAGTTATTCTCTCGAGCAGTACTTC. Protein product: CASSYSLEQYF.

This sequence joins TRBV28 and TRBJ2-7, with D maybe TRBD1 (6 bases). Germline V gene data show CDR1 as MDHEN and CDR2 as SYDVKM. This CDR3 spans 14 amino acids. Between the trimmed V and J ends, which lost 11 bases and 4 bases, there was a span of 21 bases. The CDR3 nucleotides are TGTGCCTCTGAAGGACAGACCGGTGTATACGAGCAGTACTTC. This gives the protein CASEGQTGVYEQYF.

The genes are TRBV28 and TRBJ2-7, with 7 bases lining up with TRBD1. The ends lost 7 bases at V and 1 base at J; junction bases unmatched: 7. Looked up from germline, CDR1 is MDHEN and CDR2 is SYDVKM. CDR3 length equals 14 residues. In nucleotides, the CDR3 is TGTGCCAGCAATCCTCCGGGACAGTCCTACGAGCAGTACTTC. As protein: CASNPPGQSYEQYF.

V is TRBV7-3 and J is TRBJ2-7, with TRBD2 identical over 12 bases. CDR3 size: 15 residues. The junction had 7 bases not matched to a gene; V was cut back by 5 bases and J by 5 bases. Germline V gene data show CDR1 as SGHTA and CDR2 as FQGTGA. CDR3 DNA: TGTGCCAGCAGCCAAACTAGCGGGGGGCTCGACGAGCAGTACTTC. This translates into CASSQTSGGLDEQYF. The complete variable domain, with remaining parts taken from reference TRBV7-3 and TRBJ2-7, reads GAGVSQTPSNKVTEKGKYVELRCDPISGHTALYWYRQSLGQGPEFLIYFQGTGAADDSGLPNDRFFAVRPEGSVSTLKIQRTERGDSAVYLCASSQTSGGLDEQYFGPGTRLTVT.

This chain uses TRBV6-5 with TRBJ1-1; D is perhaps TRBD1 (6 bases). Germline loops: CDR1 MNHEY, CDR2 SVGAGI. This CDR3 is 11 amino acids long. V lost 2 bases to trimming and J lost 8 bases, with 6 bases between them. The CDR3 region is CASSYGQEAFF. In DNA, the CDR3 is TGTGCCAGCAGTTACGGACAGGAAGCTTTCTTT.

Here the CDR3 DNA reads TGCGCCAGCAGCCAAGGACCGACTAGCGGGAGGGCCCAAGAGACCCAGTACTTC. This sequence encodes CASSQGPTSGRAQETQYF. V usage is TRBV4-1 and J usage is TRBJ2-5, with 14 bases matching TRBD2. V lost 1 base and J lost 1; bases outside the gene matches: 5. CDR1 is MGHRA, CDR2 YSYEKL, per germline. The CDR3 extends over 18 amino acids.

V gene TRBV7-2 combines with J gene TRBJ2-5; no definite D call. Trimming pared 1 base from V and 3 bases from J, leaving 9 bases between. The CDR3 consists of 14 residues. Germline V gene lookup returns CDR1 SGHTA and CDR2 FQGNSA. Here the CDR3 reads CASSLERGKETQYF. CDR3 sequence (DNA): TGTGCCAGCAGCTTAGAGAGAGGCAAAGAGACCCAGTACTTC.

The J gene is TRBJ2-7, the V gene TRBV3-1 (or the pseudogene TRBV3-2); TRBD2 matches at 7 bases. V dropped 1 base and J dropped 6; count of bases not matched to a gene: 9. This CDR3 has 15 residues. Looked up from germline, CDR1 is LGHDT and CDR2 is YNNKEL (reference sequence). The CDR3 loop is CASSQVPSGTPEQYF. The CDR3 nucleotides read TGTGCCAGCAGCCAAGTTCCGAGCGGGACGCCCGAGCAGTACTTC.

The V gene is TRBV20-1, the J gene TRBJ2-7; D might be TRBD1 (5 bases). Looked up from germline, CDR1 is DFQATT and CDR2 is SNEGSKA (reference sequence). The germline V and J ends were trimmed by 3 bases and 7 bases, with 10 bases remaining between them. This CDR3 spans 11 amino acids. CDR3 in DNA: TGCAGTGCTAGCCTCAGGGCGGAGCAGTACTTC. The encoded protein is CSASLRAEQYF.

The chain employs TRBV7-9 and TRBJ1-4; no definite D call. This CDR3 has 14 residues. Germline V gene sequence: CDR1 SEHNR, CDR2 FQNEAQ (reference sequence). V was shortened by 5 bases and J by 10 bases, with 17 bases between the two germline ends. DNA of the CDR3: TGTGCCAGCAGCCCCTATGAAAGGCGCGGAAAACTGTTTTTT. Encoded protein: CASSPYERRGKLFF.

This clone has just one count. The V and J genes are TRBV6-4 and TRBJ2-7; 7 positions agree with TRBD1. The CDR3 loop spans 13 amino acids. CDR1 and CDR2 (germline): MRHNA, SNTAGT. Unmatched junction bases numbered 8, after V lost 7 bases and J lost 5 bases. As DNA, the CDR3 is TGTGCCAGCAATCCGGGACAGACCCACGAGCAGTACTTC. Its protein is CASNPGQTHEQYF.

The chain is built from TRBV7-2 and TRBJ2-5; 10 bases are shared with TRBD2. CDR3 length equals 15 residues. Per the germline V gene, CDR1 is SGHTA and CDR2 is FQGNSA. The V gene end was trimmed by 5 bases and the J gene end by 5 bases; junction bases not matched to a gene: 8. This CDR3 reads CASSPRAGGQETQYF. The CDR3 DNA follows: TGTGCCAGCAGCCCGCGAGCGGGGGGGCAGGAGACCCAGTACTTC.

This clone was counted once. The rearrangement uses TRBV5-1 and TRBJ2-7; TRBD2 matches at 9 bases. V lost 4 bases, J lost 7 bases, and 18 bases stayed unmatched. Germline V gene sequence: CDR1 SGHRS, CDR2 YFSETQ. The CDR3 runs to 17 residues. The chain's CDR3 is CASSRDLWKREVKEQYF. The CDR3 bases are TGCGCCAGCAGCCGGGATCTCTGGAAGCGGGAGGTCAAAGAGCAGTACTTC. Complete variable domain (other parts from reference TRBV5-1 and TRBJ2-7): KAGVTQTPRYLIKTRGQQVTLSCSPISGHRSVSWYQQTPGQGLQFLFEYFSETQRNKGNFPGRFSGRQFSNSRSEMNVSTLELGDSALYLCASSRDLWKREVKEQYFGPGTRLTVT.

V is TRBV20-1 and J is TRBJ2-3, with D uncertain. The length of the CDR3 is 11 residues. Germline V gene data show CDR1 as DFQATT and CDR2 as SNEGSKA (reference sequence). V was pared by 5 bases and J by 4 bases, with 7 bases between. The CDR3 sequence is CSAVSPDTQYF. CDR3 nucleotides: TGCAGTGCTGTTAGCCCAGATACGCAGTATTTT.

The chain uses TRBV11-3 and TRBJ2-5; D is uncertain. Trimming left V 1 base short and J 2 bases short, with 5 bases between. Per germline, CDR1 SGHNT and CDR2 YENEEA. CDR3 length: 13 amino acids. The CDR3 DNA reads as TGTGCCAGCAGCTTAGGCACACAAGAGACCCAGTACTTC. It specifies CASSLGTQETQYF.

The chain has TRBV5-1 and TRBJ2-1; a weak D match, TRBD1 (7 bases). The CDR3 loop spans 16 amino acids. The germline gives CDR1 SGHRS, CDR2 YFSETQ. V lost 3 bases to trimming and J lost 1 base, with 14 bases between them. The CDR3 reads CASSSQGGQSYNEQFF. CDR3 bases: TGCGCCAGCAGCTCGCAGGGGGGACAGTCCTACAATGAGCAGTTCTTC.